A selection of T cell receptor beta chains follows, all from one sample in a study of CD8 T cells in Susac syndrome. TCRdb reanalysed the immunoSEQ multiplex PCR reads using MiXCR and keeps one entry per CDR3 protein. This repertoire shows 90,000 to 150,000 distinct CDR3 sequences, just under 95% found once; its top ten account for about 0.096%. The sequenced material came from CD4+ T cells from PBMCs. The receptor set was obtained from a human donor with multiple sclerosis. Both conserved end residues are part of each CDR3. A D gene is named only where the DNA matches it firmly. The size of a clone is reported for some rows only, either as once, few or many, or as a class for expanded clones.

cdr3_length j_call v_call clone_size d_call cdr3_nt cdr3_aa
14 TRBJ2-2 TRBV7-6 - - TGTGCCAGCAGCTTAGCTGGGGTAACCGGGGAGCTGTTTTTT CASSLAGVTGELFF
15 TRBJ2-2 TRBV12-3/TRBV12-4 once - TGTGCCAGCACCCTAGGCATGGCGAACACCGGGGAGCTGTTTTTT CASTLGMANTGELFF
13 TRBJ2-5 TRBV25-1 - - TGTGCCAGCAGTGATTTGTACCAAGAGACCCAGTACTTC CASSDLYQETQYF
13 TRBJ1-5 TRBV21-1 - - TGTGCCAGCAGCAAAGGTAGCAATCAGCCCCAGCAGTTT CASSKGSNQPQQF
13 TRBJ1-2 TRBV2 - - TGTGCCAGCAGTAGTGGCCCTTGGAAAGGCTACACCTTC CASSSGPWKGYTF
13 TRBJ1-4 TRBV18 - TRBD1 TGTGCCAGCTCGCGGGGACAGCAAGAAAAACTGTTTTTT CASSRGQQEKLFF
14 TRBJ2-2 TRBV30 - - TGTGCCTGGAGTAGGCTTTTGAACACCGGGGAGCTGTTTTTT CAWSRLLNTGELFF
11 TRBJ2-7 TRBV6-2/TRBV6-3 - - TGTGCCAGCAGCTCCGGCCTCGGGCAGTACTTC CASSSGLGQYF
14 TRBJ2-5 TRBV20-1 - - TGCAGTGCTAGAGTCTGGGGGAACCAAGAGACCCAGTACTTC CSARVWGNQETQYF
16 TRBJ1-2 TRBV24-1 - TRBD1 TGTGCCACCAGTGATTCCGACAGGGCCGCGAACTATGGCTACACCTTC CATSDSDRAANYGYTF
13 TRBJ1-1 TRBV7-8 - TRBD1 TGTGCCAGCAGCCTCACAGGGGACACTGAAGCTTTCTTT CASSLTGDTEAFF
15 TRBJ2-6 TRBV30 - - TGTGCCTGCGGGGGCGACCTCTCTGGGGCCAACGTCCTGACTTTC CACGGDLSGANVLTF
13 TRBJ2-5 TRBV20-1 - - TGCAGTGCTAGCGGACGGAACCAAGAGACCCAGTACTTC CSASGRNQETQYF